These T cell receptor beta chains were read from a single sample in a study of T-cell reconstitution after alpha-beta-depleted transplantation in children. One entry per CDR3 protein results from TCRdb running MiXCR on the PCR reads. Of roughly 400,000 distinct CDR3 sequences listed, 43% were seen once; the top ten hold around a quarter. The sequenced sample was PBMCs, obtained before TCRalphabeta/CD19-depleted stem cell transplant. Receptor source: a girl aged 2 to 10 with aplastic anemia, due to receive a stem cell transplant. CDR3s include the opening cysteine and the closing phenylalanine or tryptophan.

CASNPSGRSYNEQFF TRBJ2-1 TRBV12-3/TRBV12-4
CATSRDRARTGIYQPQHF TRBJ1-5 TRBV15
CASSFRGGTGELFF TRBJ2-2 TRBV12-3/TRBV12-4
CASSQRQDSYEQYF TRBJ2-7 TRBV12-3/TRBV12-4
CASSRQGREQYF TRBJ2-7 TRBV5-1
CASSSGSGEETQYF TRBJ2-5 TRBV5-5
CASSPWEETYNEQFF TRBJ2-1 TRBV5-5
CASSLGWTGSNSPLHF TRBJ1-6 TRBV12-3/TRBV12-4
CASSVRAGLAGFSYNEQFF TRBJ2-1 TRBV9
CASNPGGPRGNQPQHF TRBJ1-5 TRBV12-3/TRBV12-4